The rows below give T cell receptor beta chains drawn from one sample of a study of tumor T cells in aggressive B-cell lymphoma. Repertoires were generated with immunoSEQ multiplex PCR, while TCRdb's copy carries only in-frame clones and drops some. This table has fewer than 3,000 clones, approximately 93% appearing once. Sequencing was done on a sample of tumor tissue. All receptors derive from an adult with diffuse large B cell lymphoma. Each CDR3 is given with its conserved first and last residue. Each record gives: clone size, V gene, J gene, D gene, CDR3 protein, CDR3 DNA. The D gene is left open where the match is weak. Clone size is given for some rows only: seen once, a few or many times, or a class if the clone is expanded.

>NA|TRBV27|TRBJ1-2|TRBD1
CASSLRTGGDGYTF
TGTGCCAGCAGTTTAAGGACAGGGGGCGATGGCTACACCTTC
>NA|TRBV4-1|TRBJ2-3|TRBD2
CASSQALSGTSTDTQYF
TGCGCCAGCAGCCAAGCCCTCAGCGGGACCTCCACAGATACGCAGTATTTT
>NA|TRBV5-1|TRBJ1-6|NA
CASSSGRENSPLHF
TGCGCCAGCAGCTCGGGTAGGGAGAATTCACCCCTCCACTTT
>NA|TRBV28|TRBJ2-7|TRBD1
CASSQGVSYEQYF
TGTGCCAGCAGTCAGGGGGTATCCTACGAGCAGTACTTC
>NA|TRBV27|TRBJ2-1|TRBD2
CASSPTTGTSGANEQFF
TGTGCCAGCAGTCCGACCACCGGGACTAGCGGGGCCAATGAGCAGTTCTTC
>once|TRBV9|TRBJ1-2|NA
CASSVGGGGYTF
TGTGCCAGCAGCGTAGGGGGCGGTGGCTACACCTTC
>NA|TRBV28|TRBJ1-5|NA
CASSSAGTPQHF
TGTGCCAGCAGTTCCGCCGGGACACCCCAGCATTTT
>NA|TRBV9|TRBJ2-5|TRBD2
CASSVNSGGRETQYF
TGTGCCAGCAGCGTAAATAGCGGGGGGAGAGAGACCCAGTACTTC
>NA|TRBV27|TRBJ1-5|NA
CASSLSKTVGDTSNQPQHF
TGTGCCAGCAGTTTATCGAAGACGGTCGGGGACACTAGCAATCAGCCCCAGCATTTT
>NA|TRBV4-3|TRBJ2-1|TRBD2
CASSQVLGLAADNEQFF
TGCGCCAGCAGCCAAGTATTAGGACTAGCGGCTGACAATGAGCAGTTCTTC
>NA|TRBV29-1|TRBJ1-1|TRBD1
CSVVQGAGNTEAFF
TGCAGCGTTGTTCAGGGGGCCGGGAACACTGAAGCTTTCTTT
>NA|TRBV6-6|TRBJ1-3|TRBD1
CASSLQGAWLEDTIYF
TGTGCCAGCAGTCTACAGGGGGCTTGGTTGGAAGACACCATATATTTT
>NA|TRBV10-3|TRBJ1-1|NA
CAISVSGSTEAFF
TGTGCCATCAGTGTGAGCGGTAGCACTGAAGCTTTCTTT
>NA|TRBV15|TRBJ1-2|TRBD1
CATSMDRWHGYTF
TGTGCCACCAGCATGGACAGGTGGCATGGCTACACCTTC
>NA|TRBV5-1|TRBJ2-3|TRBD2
CASSLAGGLGDTQYF
TGCGCCAGCAGCCTAGCGGGGGGCCTCGGGGATACGCAGTATTTT
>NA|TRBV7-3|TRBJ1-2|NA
CASSLGDAGVGGYTF
TGTGCCAGCAGCTTGGGGGATGCGGGGGTCGGCGGCTACACCTTC
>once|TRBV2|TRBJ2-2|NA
CASGGLTPGELFF
TGTGCCAGCGGGGGACTTACCCCCGGGGAGCTGTTTTTT
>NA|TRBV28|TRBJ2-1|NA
CATTPPSGLYNEQFF
TGTGCCACCACCCCCCCCAGCGGGCTATACAATGAGCAGTTCTTC
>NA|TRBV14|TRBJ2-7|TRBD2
CASSQSRRGFLAGVTYEQYF
TGTGCCAGCAGCCAATCAAGGCGGGGGTTCCTAGCGGGGGTAACCTACGAGCAGTACTTC
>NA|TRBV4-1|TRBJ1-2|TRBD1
CASSQGLQGGIYGYTF
TGCGCCAGCAGCCAAGGCCTACAGGGGGGAATCTATGGCTACACCTTC
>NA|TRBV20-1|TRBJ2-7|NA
CSASKSYEQYF
TGCAGTGCTAGTAAATCCTACGAGCAGTACTTC
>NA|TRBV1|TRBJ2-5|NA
CTSSHSRSGRAARETQYF
TGCACCAGCAGCCATTCGCGGTCTGGCAGGGCGGCCCGGGAGACCCAGTACTTC
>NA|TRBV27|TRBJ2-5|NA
CASTSEGGEQYF
TGTGCCAGCACCTCGGAGGGCGGTGAGCAGTACTTC